This passage covers 10 T cell receptor beta chains from one sample sequenced in a study of blood T cell repertoires in COVID-19. Generated by immunoSEQ multiplex PCR, the TCRdb table keeps only in-frame clones and is missing some. The sample holds some 260,000 clones, over 70% seen once. Sequencing input: peripheral blood. Receptors were obtained from a woman older than 75 with acute or convalescent COVID-19.

This clone has only one observation. The V call is TRBV3-1 (or the pseudogene TRBV3-2), the J call TRBJ2-1; no firm D call. The germline gives CDR1 LGHDT, CDR2 YNNKEL (reference sequence). This CDR3 has 12 residues. The V end was cut by 3 bases, the J end by 7 bases, with 7 bases between. CDR3 bases: TGTGCCAGCAGCCAGGTGCGAAATGAGCAGTTCTTC. Protein sequence: CASSQVRNEQFF.

The chain carries TRBV27 and TRBJ2-2; tentatively, D is TRBD1 (5 bases). With 5 bases removed from V and 3 bases from J, the gap between germline ends came to 13 bases. Germline V gene data show CDR1 as MNHEY and CDR2 as SMNVEV (reference sequence). This CDR3 is 15 amino acids long. The CDR3 loop reads CASSPREGYTGELFF. CDR3 bases: TGTGCCAGCAGTCCCAGGGAAGGGTACACCGGGGAGCTGTTTTTT.

This chain joins TRBV4-3 and TRBJ2-1; D ambiguous. This CDR3 contains 14 residues. V was shortened by 1 base and J by 7 bases, with 11 bases between the two germline ends. Germline CDR1 is LGHNA and CDR2 is YSLEER. The CDR3 nucleotides are TGCGCCAGCAGCCAAGGCCCCCTCGAGAATGAGCAGTTCTTC. Protein product: CASSQGPLENEQFF.

The chain joins TRBV3-1 (or the pseudogene TRBV3-2) to TRBJ2-2; 8 bases are a match to TRBD2. CDR3 length equals 15 residues. The junction had 6 bases not matched to a gene; V was cut back by 4 bases and J by 5 bases. CDR1 and CDR2 (germline): LGHDT, YNNKEL (reference sequence). The CDR3 loop is CASSPRLAPTGELFF. Here the CDR3 DNA reads TGTGCCAGCAGCCCGAGACTAGCGCCGACCGGGGAGCTGTTTTTT.

The J gene is TRBJ2-1, the V gene TRBV5-4; D might be TRBD2 (6 bases). The CDR3 has 16 amino acids. Germline V gene lookup returns CDR1 SGHNT and CDR2 YYREEE (reference sequence). V lost 2 bases and J 14 bases, leaving 26 bases between the germline ends. The DNA of the CDR3 is TGTGCCAGCAGCTTCGGGGGAATCGCAACGGGGGACTTAGAGTTCTTC. Its translation: CASSFGGIATGDLEFF.

The chain couples TRBV7-2 to TRBJ1-6; D may be TRBD1 (5 bases). The CDR3 has 13 residues. Germline values: CDR1 SGHTA, CDR2 FQGNSA. Trimming took 7 bases from V and 8 from J, leaving 12 bases between them. The CDR3 here is CASKIPGDSPLHF. For the CDR3, the DNA is TGTGCCAGCAAGATACCGGGGGATTCACCCCTCCACTTT.

This chain connects TRBV28 to TRBJ2-1, with 10 bases aligning to TRBD2. V gave up 8 bases and J gave up 5 bases; unmatched junction bases: 6. Germline CDR1 and CDR2: MDHEN and SYDVKM. The CDR3 totals 14 residues. CDR3 amino acids: CASSLLAGDNEQFF. The DNA for the CDR3 is TGTGCCAGCTCTTTGCTAGCGGGGGACAATGAGCAGTTCTTC.

This clone was observed at least ten times. J is TRBJ1-3 and V is TRBV6-5; the D gene is possibly TRBD1 (5 bases). Deletions cut 7 bases from V and 10 bases from J, with 20 bases between. The CDR3 is 14 residues long. The germline CDR1 and CDR2 sequences are MNHEY and SVGAGI. The CDR3: CASTVGVPGLTIYF. As DNA, the CDR3 is TGTGCCAGCACCGTCGGAGTCCCAGGGTTGACCATATATTTT.

This clone was counted a few times. V is TRBV9 and J is TRBJ1-3, with D unresolved. This CDR3 spans 13 amino acids. Trimming pared 0 bases from V and 3 bases from J, leaving 4 bases between. Looked up from germline, CDR1 is SGDLS and CDR2 is YYNGEE. The DNA for the CDR3 is TGTGCCAGCAGCGTAGCCGGTGGAAACACCATATATTTT. It yields the protein CASSVAGGNTIYF.

V is TRBV5-6 and J is TRBJ2-1, with 9 bases fitting TRBD2. Unmatched junction bases numbered 10, after V lost 4 bases and J lost 5 bases. Germline V gene data show CDR1 as SGHDT and CDR2 as YYEEEE. The CDR3 loop spans 16 amino acids. The CDR3 region is CASSPRWAGGNNEQFF. The DNA for the CDR3 is TGTGCCAGCAGCCCCAGGTGGGCGGGGGGGAACAATGAGCAGTTCTTC.